These 2 T cell receptor beta chains share one sample of origin, sequenced in a study of OX40 agonist ivuxolimab in advanced cancers. Measured with immunoSEQ multiplex PCR; TCRdb has only the in-frame clones, and not every one. The sample includes 25,000 to 30,000 clones, roughly 80% of them seen just once. Sequencing used CD4+ or CD8+ T cells sorted from blood, obtained in a trial of the OX40 agonist ivuxolimab. These receptors were collected from an adult with an advanced solid tumor such as melanoma, head and neck, liver or kidney cancer.

The chain uses TRBV7-6 and TRBJ2-7, with D possibly matching TRBD1 (6 bases). The CDR3 is 15 residues long. Germline V gene lookup returns CDR1 SGHVS and CDR2 FNYEAQ. The germline V and J ends were trimmed by 0 bases and 0 bases, with 9 bases remaining between them. The CDR3 DNA reads TGTGCCAGCAGCTTAGCAAGGGGGAGCTCCTACGAGCAGTACTTC. Translating gives CASSLARGSSYEQYF.

The rearrangement links TRBV2 to TRBJ2-7; D might be TRBD1 (5 bases). Germline values: CDR1 SNHLY, CDR2 FYNNEI. This CDR3 is built from 19 residues. V was pared by 0 bases and J by 5 bases, with 26 bases between. The CDR3 DNA reads as TGTGCCAGCAGTGAAGCGCTTCTACAGGTAGACCCCCACTTCAACGAGCAGTACTTC. Protein sequence: CASSEALLQVDPHFNEQYF.